The subject of this entry is one TCR beta chain. This sample is part of a study of control samples from healthy donors and cancer patients. Profiling relied on immunoSEQ multiplex PCR, and the TCRdb table lists in-frame clones only, not all of them. This sample has approximately 130,000 clones; roughly nine tenths occur once, and the top ten carry 40%. This CDR3 is 14 amino acids long. Germline-derived CDR1 and CDR2 are SNHLY and FYNNEI. V dropped 6 bases and J dropped 5; count of bases not matched to a gene: 6. Sequenced sample: blood. The gene calls are TRBV2 and TRBJ1-2; 10 nucleotides align to TRBD1. This TCR derives from a man in his forties or fifties in good health. The chain's CDR3 is CASRGGTGDYGYTF. In DNA form, the CDR3 reads TGTGCCAGCAGGGGTGGGACAGGGGATTATGGCTACACCTTC.